This TCR beta chain stems from a study of shared clonotypes between healthy human individuals. Profiling relied on immunoSEQ multiplex PCR, and the TCRdb table lists in-frame clones only, not all of them. The sample holds millions of clones, 95% seen once. The sequenced sample was naive CD4+ T cells sorted from blood. The subset denotes: CD45RA+ positively selected. This TCR was sampled from a man aged 18 to 29 in good health.

CDR3 bases: TGCGCCAGCAGCCTCAGTTCACCGGGCCGTACTAGATTAGATACGCAGTATTTT. Residues: CASSLSSPGRTRLDTQYF. The V and J genes are TRBV4-3 and TRBJ2-3; TRBD2 is a possible D gene (5 bases). CDR3 length equals 18 residues. Germline V gives CDR1 LGHNA, CDR2 YSLEER. Trimming cost V 4 bases and J 5 bases, with 25 bases left between them.